Below, 27 T cell receptor beta chains from the same sample are listed, as sequenced in a study of brain T cells in children with intractable seizures. Profiling relied on immunoSEQ multiplex PCR, and the TCRdb table lists in-frame clones only, not all of them. The sample has thousands of clones; around 90% are singletons. Surgery cases with the highest brain T cell transcript signatures were chosen for sequencing. Sequences were derived from resected brain tissue, sampled at surgery. These receptors were obtained from a boy less than two years old with focal cortical dysplasia and intractable seizures.

The chain carries TRBV9 and TRBJ2-7, with 8 bases fitting TRBD2. The V segment lost 4 bases and the J segment 5 bases; nucleotides outside the gene matches: 5. The CDR3 is 13 residues long. The V gene's germline CDR1 is SGDLS and CDR2 YYNGEE. This CDR3 is CASSPSGSNEQYF. The CDR3 bases are TGTGCCAGCAGCCCGAGCGGGAGCAACGAGCAGTACTTC.

The chain couples TRBV4-1 to TRBJ2-1; 13 bases map to TRBD2. V lost 3 bases and J lost 6; bases outside the gene matches: 5. Germline loops: CDR1 MGHRA, CDR2 YSYEKL. The CDR3 is 16 residues long. The DNA for the CDR3 is TGCGCCAGCAGCCACGGACTAGCGGGAGACGGCAATGAGCAGTTCTTC. Encoded protein: CASSHGLAGDGNEQFF.

The chain carries TRBV7-3 and TRBJ1-2; D remains ambiguous. Germline V gives CDR1 SGHTA, CDR2 FQGTGA. The CDR3 covers 15 residues. The ends were cut back, 2 bases at V and 4 bases at J, with 14 bases in the middle. The CDR3 bases are TGTGCCAGCAGCTTAGGAGGGAAGCCCTCCTATGGCTACACCTTC. It codes for CASSLGGKPSYGYTF.

This rearrangement joins TRBV30 to TRBJ2-3; D ambiguous. Germline assignment: CDR1 GTSNPN and CDR2 SVGIG (reference sequence). The ends were cut back, 0 bases at V and 2 bases at J, with 15 bases in the middle. The CDR3 totals 16 residues. The CDR3 DNA sequence: TGTGCCTGGAGTGTACCTCAACCCTACCCCACAGATACGCAGTATTTT. This translates into CAWSVPQPYPTDTQYF.

The chain employs TRBV4-2 and TRBJ2-1; no clear D. Germline V lookup: CDR1 LGHNA, CDR2 YNFKEQ. The CDR3 is 14 amino acids. Trimming cost V 0 bases and J 4 bases, with 7 bases left between them. CDR3 in DNA: TGTGCCAGCAGCCAAGATGGATCATACAATGAGCAGTTCTTC. Protein product: CASSQDGSYNEQFF.

The V call is TRBV28, the J call TRBJ2-7; 12 bases are a match to TRBD2. V lost 5 bases to trimming and J lost 5 bases; unmatched junction nucleotides: 10. Germline V gene sequence: CDR1 MDHEN, CDR2 SYDVKM. The CDR3 consists of 16 residues. CDR3 residues: CASSVLTSGRGHEQYF. The CDR3 DNA is TGTGCCAGCAGTGTCCTGACTAGCGGGAGAGGCCACGAGCAGTACTTC.

V and J are TRBV9 and TRBJ2-2; tentative D call: TRBD2 (5 bases). Germline V CDR1 and CDR2: SGDLS, YYNGEE. V lost 5 bases to trimming and J lost 2 bases, with 10 bases between them. This CDR3 region has 14 residues. The CDR3 reads CASREGTNTGELFF. The CDR3 region has the DNA TGTGCCAGCAGAGAGGGAACTAACACCGGGGAGCTGTTTTTT.

The CDR3 DNA follows: TGCGCCAGCAGCGCATTCCGGGACAGGGGGCAAGAGACCCAGTACTTC. Its protein is CASSAFRDRGQETQYF. The chain has TRBV5-1 and TRBJ2-5, with 11 bases lining up with TRBD1. The junction had 7 bases not matched to a gene; V was cut back by 4 bases and J by 2 bases. CDR1 SGHRS and CDR2 YFSETQ come from the germline V gene. The CDR3 extends over 16 amino acids.

The chain has TRBV10-3 and TRBJ2-7; 7 bases are a match to TRBD1. Germline-derived CDR1 and CDR2 are ENHRY and SYGVKD. The CDR3 contains 14 residues. Losses at the gene ends were 4 bases for V and 4 bases for J; bases not matched to a gene: 7. This chain's CDR3 is CAISGLGQLYEQYF. The CDR3 DNA follows: TGTGCCATCAGTGGTTTGGGACAGCTGTACGAGCAGTACTTC.

The gene calls are TRBV5-1 and TRBJ2-1; weak D call: TRBD2 (5 bases). The germline gives CDR1 SGHRS, CDR2 YFSETQ. The CDR3 totals 15 residues. Between the trimmed V and J ends, which lost 0 bases and 6 bases, there was a span of 13 bases. In nucleotides, the CDR3 is TGCGCCAGCAGCTTGGGGACTTATTCGGTCAATGAGCAGTTCTTC. Its translation: CASSLGTYSVNEQFF.

The chain joins TRBV3-1 (or the pseudogene TRBV3-2) to TRBJ1-2, with TRBD1 as a possible D gene (5 bases). Germline V gives CDR1 LGHDT, CDR2 YNNKEL (reference sequence). CDR3 length equals 15 residues. The V gene lost 0 bases and the J gene lost 3 bases, with 11 bases spanning the gap. CDR3 loop: CASSQDGAGHYGYTF. The DNA for the CDR3 is TGTGCCAGCAGCCAAGATGGGGCAGGCCACTATGGCTACACCTTC.

The chain joins TRBV4-2 to TRBJ2-2; 11 nucleotides match TRBD1. The V and J ends lost 5 bases and 3 bases, in that order; junction bases with no gene match: 5. The CDR3 runs to 16 residues. Germline V gene lookup returns CDR1 LGHNA and CDR2 YNFKEQ. This CDR3 reads CASSGRTGGYTGELFF. The CDR3 DNA sequence: TGTGCCAGCAGCGGACGGACAGGGGGCTACACCGGGGAGCTGTTTTTT.

This clone is a singleton in its sample. The rearrangement uses TRBV4-1 and TRBJ2-1; 10 nucleotides match TRBD2. V lost 2 bases and J lost 3; bases outside the gene matches: 7. The CDR3 has 17 residues. Per germline, CDR1 MGHRA and CDR2 YSYEKL. CDR3 in amino acids: CASSQNGLAVLYNEQFF. DNA for the CDR3: TGCGCCAGCAGCCAAAATGGACTAGCGGTGCTCTACAATGAGCAGTTCTTC.

This clone is a singleton in its sample. The genes are TRBV7-9 and TRBJ2-1; D unclear. Looked up from germline, CDR1 is SEHNR and CDR2 is FQNEAQ (reference sequence). The CDR3 is 13 amino acids. Between the trimmed V and J ends, which lost 1 base and 3 bases, there was a span of 4 bases. CDR3 DNA sequence: TGTGCCAGCAGCTTAGTGGGCTACAATGAGCAGTTCTTC. As protein: CASSLVGYNEQFF.

CDR3 residues: CASSYSRGYGYTF. The CDR3 nucleotides read TGTGCCAGCAGTTACTCCAGGGGCTATGGCTACACCTTC. V is TRBV6-5 and J is TRBJ1-2; D may be TRBD1 (6 bases). CDR1 and CDR2 (germline): MNHEY, SVGAGI. This CDR3 comprises 13 residues. Trimming left V 0 bases short and J 4 bases short, with 6 bases between.

The chain recombines TRBV5-1 with TRBJ2-5, with 14 bases identical to TRBD2. CDR1 SGHRS and CDR2 YFSETQ come from the germline V gene. The CDR3 is made up of 17 amino acids. The V and J ends lost 4 bases and 3 bases, in that order; junction bases with no gene match: 8. CDR3: CASSPRLAGGPEETQYF. In DNA, the CDR3 is TGCGCCAGCAGCCCTCGACTAGCGGGGGGGCCAGAAGAGACCCAGTACTTC.

The chain recombines TRBV11-2 with TRBJ2-1, with TRBD2 identical over 15 bases. This CDR3 has 16 amino acids. With V trimmed by 5 bases and J by 4 bases, 3 bases remained unmatched. Germline V lookup: CDR1 SGHAT, CDR2 FQNNGV. CDR3 nucleotides: TGTGCCAGCAGCCCAGGGACTAGCGGGAGGTACAATGAGCAGTTCTTC. This sequence encodes CASSPGTSGRYNEQFF.

The DNA for the CDR3 is TGTGCCAGCAGTTGGGCCGGGACAGTCTCCGATCAGCCCCAGCATTTT. Encoded protein: CASSWAGTVSDQPQHF. The gene calls are TRBV6-6 and TRBJ1-5; 7 bases match TRBD1. The CDR3 consists of 16 residues. Trimming took 4 bases from V and 5 from J; bases not matched to a gene: 11. The germline V gene has CDR1 MNHNY and CDR2 SVGAGI (reference sequence).

The V gene is TRBV13, the J gene TRBJ2-1; a possible D gene is TRBD2 (6 bases). The CDR3 sequence is 16 residues long. In germline, CDR1 is PRHDT, CDR2 FYEKMQ (reference sequence). V gave up 2 bases and J gave up 0 bases, with 11 bases separating them. The DNA for the CDR3 is TGTGCCAGCAGCTTAAGGGCGGGAAACTCCTACAATGAGCAGTTCTTC. It translates to CASSLRAGNSYNEQFF.

The chain combines TRBV7-9 with TRBJ1-2; possibly TRBD1 for D (6 bases). The CDR3 covers 15 residues. V lost 0 bases to trimming and J lost 5 bases, with 13 bases between them. Germline values: CDR1 SEHNR, CDR2 FQNEAQ (reference sequence). The CDR3: CASSLADSSPYGYTF. The CDR3 DNA is TGTGCCAGCAGCTTAGCGGACAGCTCCCCATATGGCTACACCTTC.

The chain couples TRBV11-2 to TRBJ1-6, with D uncertain. This CDR3 has 12 amino acids. The V and J ends lost 5 bases and 14 bases respectively, with 13 bases between them. Germline values: CDR1 SGHAT, CDR2 FQNNGV. CDR3 nucleotides: TGTGCCAGCAGCCCGACACCGCAAGCCCTCCACTTT. Encoded protein: CASSPTPQALHF.

The genes are TRBV5-8 and TRBJ2-7; no clear D. V lost 3 bases and J lost 0, with 7 bases in between. This CDR3 has 13 amino acids. Germline V gives CDR1 SGHTS, CDR2 YDEGEE. CDR3 residues: CASSSDLSYEQYF. CDR3 in DNA: TGTGCCAGCAGCTCGGATCTCTCCTACGAGCAGTACTTC.

The chain employs TRBV10-3 and TRBJ1-2; tentative D call: TRBD1 (5 bases). Germline CDR1 is ENHRY and CDR2 is SYGVKD. Trimming cost V 6 bases and J 8 bases, with 13 bases left between them. The CDR3 contains 12 residues. The CDR3 protein is CAIRGEGYGYTF. CDR3 DNA: TGTGCCATCAGGGGGGAGGGCTACGGCTACACCTTC.

V is TRBV10-3 and J is TRBJ2-1, with 11 bases identical to TRBD2. The J segment lost 3 bases and the V segment lost 4 bases, leaving 2 bases of the junction unmatched. CDR1 and CDR2 from the germline V gene are ENHRY and SYGVKD. The CDR3 has 15 amino acids. The CDR3 loop is CAISVLAGDYNEQFF. DNA for the CDR3: TGTGCCATCAGTGTACTAGCGGGAGACTACAATGAGCAGTTCTTC.

Only one count was recorded for this clone. This chain joins TRBV5-4 and TRBJ2-1; 9 bases match TRBD1. V lost 1 base to trimming and J lost 1 base; unmatched junction nucleotides: 12. The CDR3 is 19 amino acids. Germline-derived CDR1 and CDR2 are SGHNT and YYREEE (reference sequence). DNA of the CDR3: TGTGCCAGCAGCTTGAGTACTACAGGGGGCCTCATATCCTACAATGAGCAGTTCTTC. This sequence encodes CASSLSTTGGLISYNEQFF. Based on the CDR3 plus reference TRBV5-4 and TRBJ2-1, the full variable domain is ETGVTQSPTHLIKTRGQQVTLRCSSQSGHNTVSWYQQALGQGPQFIFQYYREEENGRGNFPPRFSGLQFPNYSSELNVNALELDDSALYLCASSLSTTGGLISYNEQFFGPGTRLTVL.

V gene TRBV13 combines with J gene TRBJ1-1; 8 nucleotides line up with TRBD1. The CDR3 loop spans 13 amino acids. Germline V gene lookup returns CDR1 PRHDT and CDR2 FYEKMQ (reference sequence). V was clipped by 5 bases and J by 5 bases; unmatched bases: 4. CDR3 in amino acids: CASSHRGGTEAFF. In DNA, the CDR3 is TGTGCCAGCAGCCACAGGGGGGGGACTGAAGCTTTCTTT. The complete variable domain, with remaining parts taken from reference TRBV13 and TRBJ1-1, reads AAGVIQSPRHLIKEKRETATLKCYPIPRHDTVYWYQQGPGQDPQFLISFYEKMQSDKGSIPDRFSAQQFSDYHSELNMSSLELGDSALYFCASSHRGGTEAFFGQGTRLTVV.

DNA of the CDR3: TGTGCCAGCAGCCTGCGGCTCGTGGGAGCTAGCGGGAGGTCAAACACCGGGGAGCTGTTTTTT. It specifies CASSLRLVGASGRSNTGELFF. The chain has TRBV14 and TRBJ2-2, with TRBD2 identical over 11 bases. In germline, CDR1 is SGHDN, CDR2 FVKESK. The CDR3 contains 21 residues. Trimming took 4 bases from V and 2 from J; bases not matched to a gene: 18.